The sequence of this T cell receptor (beta chain) was determined in a study of blood T cell repertoires in COVID-19. Study information: Whether acute or convalescent, the COVID-19 samples came from the United States, Italy and Spain.

How the authors handled the data: Reference gene primer amplification in the assay estimated nucleated cell counts. The assay was immunoSEQ multiplex PCR, and TCRdb's table has in-frame clones only and misses some. V, J and clone size derive from that table, while D and trimming were established from the DNA sequence. This table holds around 50,000 clones, 78% found once. Living in about two dozen US areas, the participants were between roughly 18 and 90 years of age. Cohorts were determined from participant-reported clinical history. CDR1 SGHNT and CDR2 YYREEE come from the germline V gene (reference sequence). The CDR3 has 12 residues. V lost 1 base and J 8 bases, leaving 6 bases between the germline ends.

The source of this sequence is a woman in her forties or fifties with acute COVID-19. The chain combines TRBV5-4 with TRBJ1-4; no reliable D call. The material sequenced was PBMCs or T cells enriched from blood (not recorded which). CDR3 nucleotides: TGTGCCAGCAGCTTGCCAGGAGAAAAACTGTTTTTT. Protein sequence: CASSLPGEKLFF.